Presented here are 30 T cell receptor beta chains from one specimen sequenced in a study of metastatic and nonmetastatic thyroid tumors. Ahead of thyroid surgery, no patient had received treatment of any kind. TCRdb ran MiXCR on the PCR reads. The sample includes 60,000 to 75,000 clones, approximately 4.1% seen only once; the top ten take 20% to 25%. The material sequenced was blood. All receptors derive from a female donor with papillary thyroid cancer or a benign thyroid nodule (not recorded which). Some clones in this sample may be carry-over from other donors' samples.

The V call is TRBV28, the J call TRBJ2-7, with no clear D. Trimming left V 2 bases short and J 6 bases short, with 5 bases between. Germline V gives CDR1 MDHEN, CDR2 SYDVKM. The CDR3 runs 11 residues. This CDR3 reads CASSLGREQYF. The CDR3 region has the DNA TGTGCCAGCAGTTTAGGGCGCGAGCAGTACTTC.

To note about this clone: A much larger clone sits a single nucleotide away, making a read error possible. Other DNA sequences within the sample encode an identical CDR3. This chain links TRBV20-1 with TRBJ1-2, with D possibly TRBD1 on 5 matching bases. The CDR3 totals 14 residues. Trimming shortened V by 1 base and J by 8 bases, and 17 bases separated the two germline ends. CDR1 and CDR2 from the germline V gene are DFQATT and SNEGSKA (reference sequence). As DNA, the CDR3 is TGCAGTGCTAGAGGCGCAGGTGGGACCCACGGCTACACCTTC. It specifies CSARGAGGTHGYTF.

At least ten counts were recorded for this clone. V is TRBV4-1 and J is TRBJ2-2; D is uncertain. The CDR3 spans 16 residues. Per germline, CDR1 MGHRA and CDR2 YSYEKL. The ends were cut back, 4 bases at V and 0 bases at J, with 12 bases in the middle. This CDR3 is CASSPRNWPNTGELFF. The DNA for the CDR3 is TGCGCCAGCAGCCCCCGCAACTGGCCGAACACCGGGGAGCTGTTTTTT.

This clone has a count of ten or more. The chain carries TRBV11-2 and TRBJ2-4; no reliable D call. V was shortened by 0 bases and J by 6 bases, with 9 bases between the two germline ends. Germline CDR1 reads SGHAT; CDR2 reads FQNNGV. The CDR3 is made up of 14 amino acids. CDR3 sequence (DNA): TGTGCCAGCAGCTTAGATGGTTGGGGAAACATTCAGTACTTC. The encoded protein is CASSLDGWGNIQYF.

This clone occurred many times. The chain combines TRBV3-1 with TRBJ2-1; 11 nucleotides match TRBD2. This CDR3 spans 16 amino acids. Unmatched junction bases numbered 3, after V lost 1 base and J lost 4 bases. Germline V gene lookup returns CDR1 LGHDT and CDR2 YNNKEL (reference sequence). The CDR3 sequence is CASSQGLAGRYNEQFF. CDR3 in DNA: TGTGCCAGCAGCCAAGGACTAGCGGGAAGATACAATGAGCAGTTCTTC.

The sample holds many counts of this clone. The chain links TRBV11-3 to TRBJ2-1; D possibly corresponds to TRBD1 (5 bases). The germline V gene encodes CDR1 SGHNT and CDR2 YENEEA. The CDR3 sequence is 13 residues long. Trimming cost V 8 bases and J 9 bases, with 17 bases left between them. The CDR3 sequence: CASLLGRKGEQFF. The CDR3, as DNA: TGTGCCAGCCTCTTGGGGCGGAAGGGTGAGCAGTTCTTC.

This clone showed up many times. This chain uses TRBV28 with TRBJ2-7; TRBD2 is a possible D gene (5 bases). Trimming removed 5 bases at V and 2 bases at J, with 10 bases between. Looked up from germline, CDR1 is MDHEN and CDR2 is SYDVKM. This CDR3 is built from 13 residues. CDR3 sequence reads: CASSGGRAYEQYF. DNA of the CDR3: TGTGCCAGCAGTGGAGGAAGGGCCTACGAGCAGTACTTC.

This clone was counted a few times. The J gene is TRBJ2-1, the V gene TRBV11-3; unclear D gene. With 7 bases removed from V and 7 bases from J, the gap between germline ends came to 17 bases. The length of the CDR3 is 14 residues. CDR1 is SGHNT and CDR2 is YENEEA in the germline V gene. CDR3 in DNA: TGTGCCAGCAACCCCCCGGAAGGGCGAAATGAGCAGTTCTTC. Encoded protein: CASNPPEGRNEQFF.

At least ten counts were recorded for this clone. V gene TRBV4-2 combines with J gene TRBJ2-7, with no clear D. This CDR3 region has 15 residues. Germline V gene lookup returns CDR1 LGHNA and CDR2 YNFKEQ. Trimming removed 1 base from V and 2 bases from J, with 12 bases in between. The CDR3 DNA follows: TGTGCCAGCAGCCAAGGAGCCGACAAAGCCTACGAGCAGTACTTC. Its translation: CASSQGADKAYEQYF.

The chain is built from TRBV7-2 and TRBJ1-2; weak D call: TRBD1 (6 bases). The CDR3 runs 14 residues. Germline CDR1 and CDR2: SGHTA and FQGNSA. V lost 5 bases and J 5 bases, leaving 15 bases between the germline ends. CDR3 residues: CASSPVTGSYGYTF. The CDR3 DNA reads as TGTGCCAGCAGCCCCGTTACAGGGAGTTATGGCTACACCTTC.

For this clone: The junction and the germline gene differ at one end; a read error may be behind it. J is TRBJ1-2 and V is TRBV2; D gene uncertain. CDR1 and CDR2 (germline): SNHLY, FYNNEI. This CDR3 region has 13 residues. CDR3 nucleotide sequence: TGTGCCAGCAGTGTGCGCAGATTATATGGCGACACCTTC. It codes for CASSVRRLYGDTF.

This clone showed up just a few times. This may be a read error: a much more frequent sequence differs by one nucleotide. This rearrangement joins TRBV20-1 to TRBJ2-5; the match to TRBD2 covers 11 bases. In germline, CDR1 is DFQATT, CDR2 SNEGSKA (reference sequence). Trimming cost V 4 bases and J 1 base; bases outside gene matches: 5. This CDR3 is built from 15 residues. In nucleotides, the CDR3 is TGCAGTGCTATCCAACTAGCGGGAGCCCAAGAGACCCAGTACTTC. As protein: CSAIQLAGAQETQYF.

This clone came up many times. The chain recombines TRBV5-1 with TRBJ2-2, with TRBD1 matching over 10 bases. J gave up 7 bases and V 4 bases, and 10 bases lay outside the gene matches. Germline V gives CDR1 SGHRS, CDR2 YFSETQ. The CDR3 sequence is 16 residues long. The CDR3 sequence is CASSDPGTGVNGELFF. The DNA of the CDR3 is TGCGCCAGCAGCGACCCGGGGACAGGGGTTAACGGGGAGCTGTTTTTT.

This clone was picked up many times. The chain is built from TRBV28 and TRBJ1-2, with D possibly being TRBD1 (6 bases). V dropped 7 bases and J dropped 0 bases, with 18 bases sitting between them. CDR1 MDHEN and CDR2 SYDVKM come from the germline V gene. The CDR3 has 16 residues. This CDR3 reads CASIPGGGHPNYGYTF. The DNA for the CDR3 is TGTGCCAGCATTCCGGGCGGGGGCCATCCTAACTATGGCTACACCTTC.

About this clone: Just one base apart from a much larger clone, this may be a read error. This rearrangement joins TRBV3-1 to TRBJ2-5, with D hard to call. The CDR3 contains 11 residues. Germline CDR1 and CDR2: LGHDT and YNNKEL (reference sequence). Trimming left V 7 bases short and J 5 bases short, with 8 bases between. CDR3 sequence reads: CASIRSETQYF. In DNA, the CDR3 is TGTGCCAGCATCCGGTCGGAGACCCAGTACTTC.

This clone was counted at least ten times. The chain has TRBV27 and TRBJ2-3; a weak D match, TRBD2 (6 bases). With 5 bases removed from V and 9 bases from J, the gap between germline ends came to 21 bases. From germline, CDR1 is MNHEY and CDR2 SMNVEV (reference sequence). The CDR3 length is 15 residues. The CDR3 spells CASSMSPGGDGTQYF. The CDR3 DNA reads TGTGCCAGCAGTATGTCCCCTGGAGGGGACGGGACGCAGTATTTT.

The rearrangement links TRBV19 to TRBJ2-3; D is perhaps TRBD2 (6 bases). The CDR3 has 13 amino acids. The germline gives CDR1 LNHDA, CDR2 SQIVND (reference sequence). V was clipped by 6 bases and J by 7 bases, with 14 bases between them. The CDR3: CASSGSVSYTQYF. Written as DNA, the CDR3 is TGTGCCAGTAGCGGGAGTGTATCGTATACGCAGTATTTT.

This clone was recorded at least ten times. It is likely a read error, because the conserved phenylalanine at the end of the CDR3 is missing. The CDR3 bases are TGTGCCAGTAGTTACACCGGGACGGCTGGTGTTAATGAGCAGTTCCTC. This translates into CASSYTGTAGVNEQFL. The chain is built from TRBV19 and TRBJ2-1; D may be TRBD1 or TRBD2 (5 bases each). The germline CDR1 and CDR2 sequences are LNHDA and SQIVND (reference sequence). V lost 5 bases and J lost 7, with 21 bases in between. This CDR3 is 16 amino acids long.

The sample holds many counts of this clone. It may be a read error: a sequence one base away is much more abundant. The CDR3 loop is CASSFSGGAYNEQFF. In nucleotides, the CDR3 is TGTGCCAGCAGCTTTAGCGGGGGGGCCTACAATGAGCAGTTCTTC. This chain links TRBV5-4 with TRBJ2-1; TRBD2 matches 11 bases. The CDR3 contains 15 residues. Germline V gene data show CDR1 as SGHNT and CDR2 as YYREEE (reference sequence). Trimming took 2 bases from V and 2 from J; bases not matched to a gene: 0. Full variable domain (missing parts from reference TRBV5-4 and TRBJ2-1): ETGVTQSPTHLIKTRGQQVTLRCSSQSGHNTVSWYQQALGQGPQFIFQYYREEENGRGNFPPRFSGLQFPNYSSELNVNALELDDSALYLCASSFSGGAYNEQFFGPGTRLTVL.

This clone was seen a handful of times. Since a much larger clone is just one base distant, this may be a read error. This chain connects TRBV5-1 to TRBJ2-3; 12 bases line up with TRBD1. V shed 4 bases and J 7 bases; nucleotides not matched to a gene: 4. The CDR3 totals 14 residues. Per the germline V gene, CDR1 is SGHRS and CDR2 is YFSETQ. The CDR3 DNA reads TGCGCCAGCAGCCCGGGACAGGGGGCATATACGCAGTATTTT. The encoded protein is CASSPGQGAYTQYF. Drawing the rest from reference TRBV5-1 and TRBJ2-3, the complete variable domain is KAGVTQTPRYLIKTRGQQVTLSCSPISGHRSVSWYQQTPGQGLQFLFEYFSETQRNKGNFPGRFSGRQFSNSRSEMNVSTLELGDSALYLCASSPGQGAYTQYFGPGTRLTVL.

V usage is TRBV12-3 or TRBV12-4 and J usage is TRBJ2-7, with 9 bases that match TRBD2. V lost 4 bases and J lost 6; bases outside the gene matches: 10. The CDR3 spans 15 residues. The CDR3 DNA follows: TGTGCCAGCAGTTCAGGCGGGAGGGGTATTTTCGAGCAGTACTTC. Protein product: CASSSGGRGIFEQYF.

The V gene is TRBV20-1, the J gene TRBJ2-1, with a tentative D call TRBD2 (7 bases). V lost 5 bases to trimming and J lost 6 bases, with 20 bases between them. Germline values: CDR1 DFQATT, CDR2 SNEGSKA (reference sequence). The CDR3 is made up of 15 amino acids. CDR3 nucleotide sequence: TGCAGTGCTTTTGGACTAGGGGGTCGGACCAATGAGCAGTTCTTC. Protein product: CSAFGLGGRTNEQFF.

Many counts were recorded for this clone. The chain has TRBV19 and TRBJ2-2; possibly TRBD1 for D (6 bases). V dropped 7 bases and J dropped 1 base, with 19 bases sitting between them. The CDR3 runs 17 residues. The germline V gene encodes CDR1 LNHDA and CDR2 SQIVND (reference sequence). The CDR3 bases are TGTGCCAGTACCGGTCCCGGGCTAGGGGGGAACACCGGGGAGCTGTTTTTT. As protein: CASTGPGLGGNTGELFF. Using reference TRBV19 and TRBJ2-2 for the parts outside the CDR3, the full variable domain is DGGITQSPKYLFRKEGQNVTLSCEQNLNHDAMYWYRQDPGQGLRLIYYSQIVNDFQKGDIAEGYSVSREKKESFPLTVTSAQKNPTAFYLCASTGPGLGGNTGELFFGEGSRLTVL.

This clone was found many times. The rearrangement links TRBV7-9 to TRBJ2-2; possibly TRBD2 for D (6 bases). From germline, CDR1 is SEHNR and CDR2 FQNEAQ (reference sequence). The CDR3 has 14 amino acids. V gave up 2 bases and J gave up 6 bases, with 10 bases separating them. The CDR3 protein is CASSLPLASGELFF. The CDR3 DNA sequence: TGTGCCAGCAGCTTACCGCTAGCGTCCGGGGAGCTGTTTTTT.

Many counts were recorded for this clone. Other DNA sequences from this sample encode an identical CDR3 as well. The chain couples TRBV2 to TRBJ1-6; TRBD1 might be the D (5 bases). The germline V and J ends were trimmed by 5 bases and 9 bases, with 17 bases remaining between them. The V gene's germline CDR1 is SNHLY and CDR2 FYNNEI. CDR3 length: 15 residues. Here the CDR3 DNA reads TGTGCCAGCAGTTCAAATGGGGGACGCGGTTCACCCCTCCACTTT. Amino acid sequence: CASSSNGGRGSPLHF.

As concerns this clone: The same CDR3 also results from other DNA sequences found in this sample. This chain uses TRBV4-1 with TRBJ2-2; D possibly corresponds to TRBD2 (5 bases). The CDR3 is 20 amino acids. The V end lost 1 base, the J end lost 2 bases, and 23 bases lay between the germline ends. CDR1 is MGHRA, CDR2 YSYEKL, per germline. The DNA for the CDR3 is TGCGCCAGCAGCCAAGCTTCCGGTGGCGGGCTAGCCGGAAACACCGGGGAGCTGTTTTTT. Translating it yields CASSQASGGGLAGNTGELFF.

The chain links TRBV7-9 to TRBJ2-5; the match to TRBD1 covers 8 bases. The ends lost 5 bases at V and 4 bases at J; junction bases unmatched: 12. This CDR3 region has 16 residues. CDR1 SEHNR and CDR2 FQNEAQ come from the germline V gene (reference sequence). CDR3 nucleotide sequence: TGTGCCAGCAGCACCCCGCCCGTGACAGGGGTAGAGACCCAGTACTTC. Translation: CASSTPPVTGVETQYF.

The chain couples TRBV2 to TRBJ2-2; D is undetermined. Trimming removed 3 bases from V and 1 base from J, with 9 bases in between. Germline values: CDR1 SNHLY, CDR2 FYNNEI. The CDR3 extends over 15 amino acids. The DNA of the CDR3 is TGTGCCAGCAGTGAGGGTCAGATGAACACCGGGGAGCTGTTTTTT. This encodes CASSEGQMNTGELFF. The complete variable domain, with remaining parts taken from reference TRBV2 and TRBJ2-2, reads EPEVTQTPSHQVTQMGQEVILRCVPISNHLYFYWYRQILGQKVEFLVSFYNNEISEKSEIFDDQFSVERPDGSNFTLKIRSTKLEDSAMYFCASSEGQMNTGELFFGEGSRLTVL.

This clone was counted between two and nine times. The chain has TRBV29-1 and TRBJ2-1; D not resolved. This CDR3 has 15 residues. Trimming cost V 5 bases and J 5 bases, with 19 bases left between them. CDR1 is SQVTM and CDR2 is ANQGSEA in the germline V gene. The CDR3 DNA follows: TGCAGCGTTCCTCCCAGCGTCGAATACCACAATGAGCAGTTCTTC. It codes for CSVPPSVEYHNEQFF.

This clone occurred many times. The V call is TRBV27, the J call TRBJ2-7; D is possibly TRBD1 or TRBD2 (5 bases each). Trimming removed 1 base from V and 5 bases from J, with 12 bases in between. Germline CDR1 and CDR2: MNHEY and SMNVEV (reference sequence). The CDR3 spans 14 residues. CDR3 loop: CASSLYRTGDEQYF. In nucleotides, the CDR3 is TGTGCCAGCAGTTTATACAGGACTGGCGACGAGCAGTACTTC.